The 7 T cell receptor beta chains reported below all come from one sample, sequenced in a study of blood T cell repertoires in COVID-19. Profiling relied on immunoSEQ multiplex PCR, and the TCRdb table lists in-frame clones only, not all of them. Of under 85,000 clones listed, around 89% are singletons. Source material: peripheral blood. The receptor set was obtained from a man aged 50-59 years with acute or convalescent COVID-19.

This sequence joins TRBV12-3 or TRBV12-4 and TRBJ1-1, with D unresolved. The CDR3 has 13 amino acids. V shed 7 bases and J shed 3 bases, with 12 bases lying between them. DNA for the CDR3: TGTGCCAGCAACCCCGTCGGGGACACTGAAGCTTTCTTT. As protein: CASNPVGDTEAFF.

Here the CDR3 reads CASSTFGQRHYSNQPQHF. CDR3 in DNA: TGTGCCAGTAGTACCTTCGGACAGAGACATTATAGCAATCAGCCCCAGCATTTT. The rearrangement joins TRBV19 to TRBJ1-5, with D possibly TRBD1 on 6 matching bases. The CDR3 spans 18 residues. CDR1 LNHDA and CDR2 SQIVND come from the germline V gene (reference sequence). V gave up 4 bases and J gave up 0 bases, with 19 bases separating them.

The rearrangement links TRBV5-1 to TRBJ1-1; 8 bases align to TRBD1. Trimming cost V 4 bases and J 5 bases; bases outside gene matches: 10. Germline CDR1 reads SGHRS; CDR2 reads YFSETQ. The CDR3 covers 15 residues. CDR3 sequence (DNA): TGCGCCAGCAGCACCGGACAGGGCAAAGGGACTGAAGCTTTCTTT. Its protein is CASSTGQGKGTEAFF.

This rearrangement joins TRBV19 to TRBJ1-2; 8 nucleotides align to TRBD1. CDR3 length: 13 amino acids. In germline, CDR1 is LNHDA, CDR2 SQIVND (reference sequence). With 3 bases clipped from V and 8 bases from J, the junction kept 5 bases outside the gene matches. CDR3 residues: CASSIGDRGGYTF. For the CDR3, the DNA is TGTGCCAGTAGTATTGGAGACAGGGGAGGCTACACCTTC.

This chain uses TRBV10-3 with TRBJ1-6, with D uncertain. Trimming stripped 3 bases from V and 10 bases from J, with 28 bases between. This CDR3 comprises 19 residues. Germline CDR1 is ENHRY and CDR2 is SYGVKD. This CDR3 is CAISESLLEAGRERSPLHF. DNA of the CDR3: TGTGCCATCAGTGAATCCCTACTGGAGGCGGGGAGGGAAAGGTCACCCCTCCACTTT.

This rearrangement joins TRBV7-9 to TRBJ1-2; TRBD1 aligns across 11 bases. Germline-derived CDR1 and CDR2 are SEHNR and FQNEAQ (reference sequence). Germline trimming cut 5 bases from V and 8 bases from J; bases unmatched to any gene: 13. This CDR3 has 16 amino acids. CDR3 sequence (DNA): TGTGCCAGCAGCACCCAAGGTGGACAGGGGGCGTGGGGCTACACCTTC. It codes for CASSTQGGQGAWGYTF.

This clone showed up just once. The CDR3 loop reads CASGPGHKNTEAFF. The CDR3 nucleotides read TGCGCCAGTGGACCGGGACACAAGAACACTGAAGCTTTCTTT. The V and J genes are TRBV5-1 and TRBJ1-1; D possibly corresponds to TRBD1 (6 bases). The CDR3 consists of 14 residues. CDR1 and CDR2 from the germline V gene are SGHRS and YFSETQ. Trimming removed 8 bases from V and 1 base from J, with 15 bases in between.